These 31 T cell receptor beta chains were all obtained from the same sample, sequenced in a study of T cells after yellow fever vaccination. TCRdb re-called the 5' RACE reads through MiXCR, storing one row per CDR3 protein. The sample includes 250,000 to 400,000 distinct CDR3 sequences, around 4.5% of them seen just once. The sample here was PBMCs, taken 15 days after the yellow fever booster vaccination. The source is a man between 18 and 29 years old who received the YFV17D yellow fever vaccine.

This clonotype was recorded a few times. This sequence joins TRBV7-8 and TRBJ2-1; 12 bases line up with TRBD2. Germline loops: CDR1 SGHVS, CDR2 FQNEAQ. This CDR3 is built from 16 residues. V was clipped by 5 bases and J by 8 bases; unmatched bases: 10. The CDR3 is CASSPGTSGLMDEQFF. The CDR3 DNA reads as TGTGCCAGCAGCCCAGGGACTAGCGGGCTTATGGATGAGCAGTTCTTC.

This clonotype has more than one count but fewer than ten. CDR3 sequence (DNA): TGTGCCAGCAGTCCAGCCGGGACAGGGGTTTATGGCTACACCTTC. Protein: CASSPAGTGVYGYTF. The V gene is TRBV7-9, the J gene TRBJ1-2; 10 bases agree with TRBD1. Looked up from germline, CDR1 is SEHNR and CDR2 is FQNEAQ (reference sequence). V shed 6 bases and J 5 bases; nucleotides not matched to a gene: 9. The CDR3 spans 15 residues.

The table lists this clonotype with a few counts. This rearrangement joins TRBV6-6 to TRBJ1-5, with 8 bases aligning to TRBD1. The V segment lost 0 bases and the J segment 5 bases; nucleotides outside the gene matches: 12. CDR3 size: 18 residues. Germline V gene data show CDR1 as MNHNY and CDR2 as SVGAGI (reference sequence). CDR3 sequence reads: CASSYSMVGRGLDQPQHF. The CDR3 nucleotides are TGTGCCAGCAGTTACTCGATGGTTGGCAGGGGGCTCGATCAGCCCCAGCATTTT.

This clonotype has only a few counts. The CDR3: CASSPDRVGSDTQYF. The CDR3 DNA reads TGTGCCAGCAGCCCGGACAGGGTTGGTTCAGATACGCAGTATTTT. The genes are TRBV5-4 and TRBJ2-3; 8 bases are a match to TRBD1. CDR3 length: 15 amino acids. Per germline, CDR1 SGHNT and CDR2 YYREEE (reference sequence). The ends lost 4 bases at V and 4 bases at J; junction bases unmatched: 8.

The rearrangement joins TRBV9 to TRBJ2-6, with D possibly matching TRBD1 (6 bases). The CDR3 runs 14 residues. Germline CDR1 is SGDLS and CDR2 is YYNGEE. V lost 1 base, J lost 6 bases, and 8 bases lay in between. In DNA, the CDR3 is TGTGCCAGCAGCGTATCAGGGGTGGCCAACGTCCTGACTTTC. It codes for CASSVSGVANVLTF.

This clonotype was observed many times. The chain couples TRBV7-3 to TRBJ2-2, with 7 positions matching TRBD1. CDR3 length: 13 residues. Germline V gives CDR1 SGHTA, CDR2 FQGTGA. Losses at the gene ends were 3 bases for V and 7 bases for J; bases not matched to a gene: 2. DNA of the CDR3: TGTGCCAGCAGCTTCAGGGGGAGCGGGGAGCTGTTTTTT. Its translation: CASSFRGSGELFF.

The CDR3 region has the DNA TGTGCCAGTAGTATGAGATTACGTCTGGATACGCAGTATTTT. It is translated as CASSMRLRLDTQYF. The gene calls are TRBV19 and TRBJ2-3; D is ambiguous. V was trimmed by 3 bases and J by 6 bases, leaving 13 bases between them. Germline V gene data show CDR1 as LNHDA and CDR2 as SQIVND (reference sequence). The length of the CDR3 is 14 residues.

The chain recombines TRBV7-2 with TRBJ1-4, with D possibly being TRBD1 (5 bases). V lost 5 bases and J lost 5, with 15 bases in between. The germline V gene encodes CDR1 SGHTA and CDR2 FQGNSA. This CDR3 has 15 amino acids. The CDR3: CASSRGGGGNEKLFF. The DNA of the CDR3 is TGTGCCAGCAGCCGGGGTGGGGGTGGCAATGAAAAACTGTTTTTT.

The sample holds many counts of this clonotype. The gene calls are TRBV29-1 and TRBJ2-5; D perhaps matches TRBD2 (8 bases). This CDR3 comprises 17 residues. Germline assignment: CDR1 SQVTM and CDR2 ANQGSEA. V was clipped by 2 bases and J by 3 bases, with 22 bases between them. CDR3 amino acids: CSVELQGGLVMEETQYF. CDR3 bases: TGCAGCGTTGAACTCCAGGGGGGACTAGTCATGGAAGAGACCCAGTACTTC.

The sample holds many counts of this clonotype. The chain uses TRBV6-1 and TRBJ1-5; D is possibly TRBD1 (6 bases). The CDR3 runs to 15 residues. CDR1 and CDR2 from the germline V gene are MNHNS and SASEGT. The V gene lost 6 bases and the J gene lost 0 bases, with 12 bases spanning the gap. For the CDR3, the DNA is TGTGCCAGCAGATATACAGGGAATAGCAATCAGCCCCAGCATTTT. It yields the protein CASRYTGNSNQPQHF.

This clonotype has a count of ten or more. CDR3 loop: CASSFSGYQETQYF. CDR3 coding DNA: TGTGCCAGCAGTTTTTCGGGGTACCAAGAGACCCAGTACTTC. This rearrangement joins TRBV12-3 or TRBV12-4 to TRBJ2-5; tentative D call: TRBD2 (5 bases). Trimming stripped 3 bases from V and 0 bases from J, with 8 bases between. CDR3 length: 14 amino acids.

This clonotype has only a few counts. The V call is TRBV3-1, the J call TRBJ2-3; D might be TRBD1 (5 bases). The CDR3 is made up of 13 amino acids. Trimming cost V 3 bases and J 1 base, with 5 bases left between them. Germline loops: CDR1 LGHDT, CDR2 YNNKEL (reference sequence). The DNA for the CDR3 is TGTGCCAGCAGCCAGACAGGCACAGATACGCAGTATTTT. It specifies CASSQTGTDTQYF.

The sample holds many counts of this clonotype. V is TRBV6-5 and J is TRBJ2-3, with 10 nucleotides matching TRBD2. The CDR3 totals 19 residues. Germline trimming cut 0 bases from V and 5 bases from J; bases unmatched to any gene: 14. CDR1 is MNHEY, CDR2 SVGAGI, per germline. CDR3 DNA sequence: TGTGCCAGCAGTTACTCGACCCCGCAGAGCGGGGGGGCATTAGATACGCAGTATTTT. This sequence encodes CASSYSTPQSGGALDTQYF.

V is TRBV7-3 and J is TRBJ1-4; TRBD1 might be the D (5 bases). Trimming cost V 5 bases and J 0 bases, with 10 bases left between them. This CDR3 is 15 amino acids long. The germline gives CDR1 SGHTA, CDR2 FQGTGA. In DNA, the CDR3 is TGTGCCAGCAGCCGTACAGGTTCAACTAATGAAAAACTGTTTTTT. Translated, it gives CASSRTGSTNEKLFF.

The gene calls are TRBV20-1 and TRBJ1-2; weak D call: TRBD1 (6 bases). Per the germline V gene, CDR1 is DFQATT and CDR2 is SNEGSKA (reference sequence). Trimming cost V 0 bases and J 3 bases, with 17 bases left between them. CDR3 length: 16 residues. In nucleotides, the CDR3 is TGCAGTGCTAGAGATCCGGCCGGCAGGGGAGACTATGGCTACACCTTC. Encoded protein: CSARDPAGRGDYGYTF.

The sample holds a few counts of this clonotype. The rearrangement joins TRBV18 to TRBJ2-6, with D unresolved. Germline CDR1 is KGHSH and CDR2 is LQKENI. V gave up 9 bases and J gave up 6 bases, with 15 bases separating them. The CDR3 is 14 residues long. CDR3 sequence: CASSPSEAANVLTF. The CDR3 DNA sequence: TGTGCCAGTTCCCCCTCAGAAGCGGCCAACGTCCTGACTTTC.

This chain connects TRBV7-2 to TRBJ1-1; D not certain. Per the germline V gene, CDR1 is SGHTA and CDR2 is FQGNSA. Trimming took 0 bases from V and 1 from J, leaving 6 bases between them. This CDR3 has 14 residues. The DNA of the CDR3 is TGTGCCAGCAGCTTAGCGGCGGAGAACACTGAAGCTTTCTTT. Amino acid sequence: CASSLAAENTEAFF. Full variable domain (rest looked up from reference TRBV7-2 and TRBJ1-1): GAGVSQSPSNKVTEKGKDVELRCDPISGHTALYWYRQSLGQGLEFLIYFQGNSAPDKSGLPSDRFSAERTGGSVSTLTIQRTQQEDSAVYLCASSLAAENTEAFFGQGTRLTVV.

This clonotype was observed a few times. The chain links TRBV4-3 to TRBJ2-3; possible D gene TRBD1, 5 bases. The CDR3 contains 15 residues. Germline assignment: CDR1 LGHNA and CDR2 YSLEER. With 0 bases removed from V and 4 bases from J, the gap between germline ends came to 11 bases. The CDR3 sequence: CASSQDRGFSDTQYF. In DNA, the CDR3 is TGCGCCAGCAGCCAAGATAGGGGTTTCTCAGATACGCAGTATTTT.

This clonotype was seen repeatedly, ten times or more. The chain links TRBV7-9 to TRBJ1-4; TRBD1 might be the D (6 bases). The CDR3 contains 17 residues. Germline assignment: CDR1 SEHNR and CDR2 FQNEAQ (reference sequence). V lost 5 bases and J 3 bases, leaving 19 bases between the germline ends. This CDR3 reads CASSPRGRAGANEKLFF. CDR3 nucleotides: TGTGCCAGCAGCCCGCGAGGCCGGGCAGGGGCTAATGAAAAACTGTTTTTT.

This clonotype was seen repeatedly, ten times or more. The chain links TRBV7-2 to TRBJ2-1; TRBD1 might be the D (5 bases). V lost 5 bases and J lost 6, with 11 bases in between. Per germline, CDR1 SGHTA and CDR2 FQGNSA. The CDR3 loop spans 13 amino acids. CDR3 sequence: CASSQGFVNEQFF. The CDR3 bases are TGTGCCAGCAGCCAGGGCTTCGTCAATGAGCAGTTCTTC.

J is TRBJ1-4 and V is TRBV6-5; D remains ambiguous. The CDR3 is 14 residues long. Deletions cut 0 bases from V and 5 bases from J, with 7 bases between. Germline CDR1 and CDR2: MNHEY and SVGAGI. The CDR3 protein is CASSYSYRNEKLFF. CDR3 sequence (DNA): TGTGCCAGCAGTTACTCGTATAGGAATGAAAAACTGTTTTTT.

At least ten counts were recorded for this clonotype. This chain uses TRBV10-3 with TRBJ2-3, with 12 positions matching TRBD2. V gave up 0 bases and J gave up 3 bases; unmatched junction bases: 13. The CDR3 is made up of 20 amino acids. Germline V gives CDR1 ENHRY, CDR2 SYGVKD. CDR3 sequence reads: CAISESPTTTSGGYTDTQYF. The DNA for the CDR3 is TGTGCCATCAGTGAGTCCCCCACGACGACTAGCGGGGGCTATACAGATACGCAGTATTTT.

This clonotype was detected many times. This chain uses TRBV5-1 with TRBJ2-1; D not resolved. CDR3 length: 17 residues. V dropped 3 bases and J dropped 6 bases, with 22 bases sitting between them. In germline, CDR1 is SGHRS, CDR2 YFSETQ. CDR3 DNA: TGCGCCAGCAGCTCGATGACCACGCTGGCTGGCGGCAATGAGCAGTTCTTC. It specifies CASSSMTTLAGGNEQFF.

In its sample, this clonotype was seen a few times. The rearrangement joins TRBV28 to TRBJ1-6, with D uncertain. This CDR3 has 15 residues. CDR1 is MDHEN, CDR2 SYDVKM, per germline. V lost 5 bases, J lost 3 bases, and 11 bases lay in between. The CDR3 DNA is TGTGCCAGCAGTACCCGGACGGTCTATAATTCACCCCTCCACTTT. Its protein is CASSTRTVYNSPLHF.

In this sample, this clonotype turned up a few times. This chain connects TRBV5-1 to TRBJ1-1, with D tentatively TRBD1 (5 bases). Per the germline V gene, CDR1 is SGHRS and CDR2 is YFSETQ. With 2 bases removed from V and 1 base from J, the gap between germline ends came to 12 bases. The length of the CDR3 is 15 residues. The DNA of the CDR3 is TGCGCCAGCAGCTTCAGGGTCGATCAGAACACTGAAGCTTTCTTT. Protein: CASSFRVDQNTEAFF.

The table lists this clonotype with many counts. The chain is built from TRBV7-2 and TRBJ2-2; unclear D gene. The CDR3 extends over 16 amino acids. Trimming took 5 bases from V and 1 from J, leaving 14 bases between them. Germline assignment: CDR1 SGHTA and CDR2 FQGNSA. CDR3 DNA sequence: TGTGCCAGCAGCCCCCAAGCACTGGTGAACACCGGGGAGCTGTTTTTT. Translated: CASSPQALVNTGELFF.

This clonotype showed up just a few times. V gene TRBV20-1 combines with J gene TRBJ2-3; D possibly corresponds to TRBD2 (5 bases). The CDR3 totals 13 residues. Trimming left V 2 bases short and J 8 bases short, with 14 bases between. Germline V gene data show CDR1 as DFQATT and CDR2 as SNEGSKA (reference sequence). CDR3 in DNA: TGCAGTGCTAGAAATTGGGAGACGGGTACGCAGTATTTT. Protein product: CSARNWETGTQYF.

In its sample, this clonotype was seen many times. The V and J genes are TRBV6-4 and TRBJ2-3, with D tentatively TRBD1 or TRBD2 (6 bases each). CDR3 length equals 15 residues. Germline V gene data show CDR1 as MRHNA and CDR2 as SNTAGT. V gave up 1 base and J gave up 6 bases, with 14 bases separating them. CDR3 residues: CASSDLGGRGDTQYF. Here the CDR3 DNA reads TGTGCCAGCAGTGACTTGGGGGGCCGAGGGGATACGCAGTATTTT.

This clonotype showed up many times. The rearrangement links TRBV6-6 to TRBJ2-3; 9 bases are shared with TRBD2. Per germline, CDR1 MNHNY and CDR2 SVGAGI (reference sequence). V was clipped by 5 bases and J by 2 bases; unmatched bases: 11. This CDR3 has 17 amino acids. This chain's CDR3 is CASSPGVSGGFTDTQYF. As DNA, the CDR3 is TGTGCCAGCAGTCCGGGTGTTAGCGGGGGTTTCACAGATACGCAGTATTTT.

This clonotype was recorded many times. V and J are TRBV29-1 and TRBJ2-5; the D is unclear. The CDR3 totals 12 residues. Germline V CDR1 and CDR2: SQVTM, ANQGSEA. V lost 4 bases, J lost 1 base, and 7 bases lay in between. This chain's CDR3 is CSVVPGQETQYF. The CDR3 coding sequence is TGCAGCGTTGTGCCAGGCCAAGAGACCCAGTACTTC.

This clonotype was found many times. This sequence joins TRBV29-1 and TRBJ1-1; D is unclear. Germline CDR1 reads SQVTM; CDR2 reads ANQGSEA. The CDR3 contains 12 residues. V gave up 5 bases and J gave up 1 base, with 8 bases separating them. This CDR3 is CSVMEGNTEAFF. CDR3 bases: TGCAGCGTTATGGAGGGGAACACTGAAGCTTTCTTT.